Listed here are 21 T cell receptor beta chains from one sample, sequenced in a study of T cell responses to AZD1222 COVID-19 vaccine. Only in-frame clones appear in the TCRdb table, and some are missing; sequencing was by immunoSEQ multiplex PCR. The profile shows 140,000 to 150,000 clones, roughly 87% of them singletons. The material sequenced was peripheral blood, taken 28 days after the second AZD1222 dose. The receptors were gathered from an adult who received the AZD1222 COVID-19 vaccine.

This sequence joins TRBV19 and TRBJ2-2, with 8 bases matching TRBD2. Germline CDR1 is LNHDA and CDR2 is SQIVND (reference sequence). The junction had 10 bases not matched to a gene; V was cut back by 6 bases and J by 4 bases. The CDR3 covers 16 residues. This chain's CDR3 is CASRPPGLVTTGELFF. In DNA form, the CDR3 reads TGTGCCAGTAGGCCGCCGGGACTAGTAACCACCGGGGAGCTGTTTTTT.

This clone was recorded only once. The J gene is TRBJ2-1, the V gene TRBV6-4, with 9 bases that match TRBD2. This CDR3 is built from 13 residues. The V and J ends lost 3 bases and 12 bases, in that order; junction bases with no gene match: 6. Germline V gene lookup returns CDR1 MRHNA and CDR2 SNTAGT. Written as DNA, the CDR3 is TGTGCCAGCAGTGAGGCTAGCGGGACGCCGCAGTTCTTC. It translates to CASSEASGTPQFF.

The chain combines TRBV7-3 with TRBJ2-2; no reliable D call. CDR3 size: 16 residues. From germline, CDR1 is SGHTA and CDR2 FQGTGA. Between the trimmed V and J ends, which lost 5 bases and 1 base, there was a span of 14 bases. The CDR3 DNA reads TGTGCCAGCAGCGTCCAACCCGGGCGGAACACCGGGGAGCTGTTTTTT. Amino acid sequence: CASSVQPGRNTGELFF.

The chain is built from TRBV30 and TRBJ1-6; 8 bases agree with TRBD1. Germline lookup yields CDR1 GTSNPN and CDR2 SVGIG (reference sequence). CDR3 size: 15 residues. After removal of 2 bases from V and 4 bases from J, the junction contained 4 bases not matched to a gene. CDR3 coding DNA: TGTGCCTGGAGTTTCGGGACAGGTTATAATTCACCCCTCCACTTT. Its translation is CAWSFGTGYNSPLHF.

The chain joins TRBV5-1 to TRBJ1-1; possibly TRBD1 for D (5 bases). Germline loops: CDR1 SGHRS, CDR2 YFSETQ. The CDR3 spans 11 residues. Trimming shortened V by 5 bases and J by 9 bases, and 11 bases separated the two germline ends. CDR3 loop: CASSRTPQAFF. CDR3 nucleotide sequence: TGCGCCAGCAGTAGGACACCCCAAGCTTTCTTT.

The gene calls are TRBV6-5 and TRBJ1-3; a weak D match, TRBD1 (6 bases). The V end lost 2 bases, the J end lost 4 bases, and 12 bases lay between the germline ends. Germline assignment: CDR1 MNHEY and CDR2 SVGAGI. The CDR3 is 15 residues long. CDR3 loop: CASSYDTGYGNTIYF. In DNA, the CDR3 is TGTGCCAGCAGTTACGATACAGGGTACGGAAACACCATATATTTT.

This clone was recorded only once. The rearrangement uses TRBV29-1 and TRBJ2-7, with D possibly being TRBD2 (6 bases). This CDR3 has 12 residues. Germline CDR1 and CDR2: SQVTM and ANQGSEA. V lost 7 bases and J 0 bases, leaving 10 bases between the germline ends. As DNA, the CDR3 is TGCAGCGCTAGCGACACCTCCTACGAGCAGTACTTC. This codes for CSASDTSYEQYF.

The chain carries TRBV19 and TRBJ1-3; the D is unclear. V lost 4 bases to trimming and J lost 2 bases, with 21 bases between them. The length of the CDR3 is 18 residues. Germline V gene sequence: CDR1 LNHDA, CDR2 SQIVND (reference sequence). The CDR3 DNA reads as TGTGCCAGTAGTAAACGGAGTCAAGGGAAGACACCTGGAAACACCATATATTTT. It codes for CASSKRSQGKTPGNTIYF.

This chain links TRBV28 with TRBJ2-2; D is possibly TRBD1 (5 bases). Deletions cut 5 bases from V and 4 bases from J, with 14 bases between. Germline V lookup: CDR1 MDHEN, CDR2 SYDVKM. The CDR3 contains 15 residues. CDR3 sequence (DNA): TGTGCCAGCAGTATCGGACACGGCCCCACCGGGGAGCTGTTTTTT. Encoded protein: CASSIGHGPTGELFF. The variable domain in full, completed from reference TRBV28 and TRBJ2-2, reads DVKVTQSSRYLVKRTGEKVFLECVQDMDHENMFWYRQDPGLGLRLIYFSYDVKMKEKGDIPEGYSVSREKKERFSLILESASTNQTSMYLCASSIGHGPTGELFFGEGSRLTVL.

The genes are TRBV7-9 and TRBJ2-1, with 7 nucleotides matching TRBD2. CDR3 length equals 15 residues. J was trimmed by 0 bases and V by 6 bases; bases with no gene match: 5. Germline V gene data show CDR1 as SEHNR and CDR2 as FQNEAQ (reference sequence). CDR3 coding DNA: TGTGCCAGCAGATCTAGCGGAGGCTCCTACAATGAGCAGTTCTTC. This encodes CASRSSGGSYNEQFF. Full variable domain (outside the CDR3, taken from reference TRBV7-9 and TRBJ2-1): DTGVSQNPRHKITKRGQNVTFRCDPISEHNRLYWYRQTLGQGPEFLTYFQNEAQLEKSRLLSDRFSAERPKGSFSTLEIQRTEQGDSAMYLCASRSSGGSYNEQFFGPGTRLTVL.

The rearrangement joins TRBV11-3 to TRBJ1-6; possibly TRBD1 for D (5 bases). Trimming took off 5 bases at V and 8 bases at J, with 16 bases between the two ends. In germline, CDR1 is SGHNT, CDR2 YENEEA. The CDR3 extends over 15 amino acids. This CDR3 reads CASSPNGALDSPLHF. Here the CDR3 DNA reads TGTGCCAGCAGCCCGAACGGGGCCCTTGATTCACCCCTCCACTTT.

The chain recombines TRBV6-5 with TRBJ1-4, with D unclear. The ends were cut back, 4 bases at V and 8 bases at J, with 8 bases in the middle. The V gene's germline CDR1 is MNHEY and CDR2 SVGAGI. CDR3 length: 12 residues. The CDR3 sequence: CASSSEQEKLFF. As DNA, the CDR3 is TGTGCCAGCAGTTCTGAACAGGAAAAACTGTTTTTT.

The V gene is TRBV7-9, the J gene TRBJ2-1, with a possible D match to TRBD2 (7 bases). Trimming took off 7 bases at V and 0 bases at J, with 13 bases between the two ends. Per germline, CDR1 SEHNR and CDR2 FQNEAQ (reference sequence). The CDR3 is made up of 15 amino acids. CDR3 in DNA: TGTGCCAGCATGAGGGAGGGGGGCTCCTACAATGAGCAGTTCTTC. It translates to CASMREGGSYNEQFF.

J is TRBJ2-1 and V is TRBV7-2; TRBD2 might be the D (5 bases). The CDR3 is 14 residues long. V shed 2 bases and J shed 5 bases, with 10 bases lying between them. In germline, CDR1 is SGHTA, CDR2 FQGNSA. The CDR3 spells CASSLYYGDNEQFF. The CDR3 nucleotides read TGTGCCAGCAGCTTATATTACGGGGACAATGAGCAGTTCTTC.

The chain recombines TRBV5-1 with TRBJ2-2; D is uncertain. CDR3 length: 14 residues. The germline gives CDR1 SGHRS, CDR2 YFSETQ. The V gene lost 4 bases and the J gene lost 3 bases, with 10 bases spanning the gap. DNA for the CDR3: TGCGCCAGCAGCCCTGGGTCTTACACCGGGGAGCTGTTTTTT. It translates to CASSPGSYTGELFF.

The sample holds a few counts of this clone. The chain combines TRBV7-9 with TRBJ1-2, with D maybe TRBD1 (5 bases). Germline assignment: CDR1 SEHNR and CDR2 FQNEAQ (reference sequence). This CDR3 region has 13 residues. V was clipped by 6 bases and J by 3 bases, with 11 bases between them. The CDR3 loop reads CASSTGTHYGYTF. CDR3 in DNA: TGTGCCAGCAGTACCGGGACTCACTATGGCTACACCTTC.

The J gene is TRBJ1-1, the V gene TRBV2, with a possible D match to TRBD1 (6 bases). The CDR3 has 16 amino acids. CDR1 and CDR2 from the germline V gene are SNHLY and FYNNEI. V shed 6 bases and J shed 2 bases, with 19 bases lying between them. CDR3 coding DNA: TGTGCCAGCAGCGAAAGACAGGTACAGGTTAACACTGAAGCTTTCTTT. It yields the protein CASSERQVQVNTEAFF. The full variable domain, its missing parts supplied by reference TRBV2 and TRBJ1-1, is EPEVTQTPSHQVTQMGQEVILRCVPISNHLYFYWYRQILGQKVEFLVSFYNNEISEKSEIFDDQFSVERPDGSNFTLKIRSTKLEDSAMYFCASSERQVQVNTEAFFGQGTRLTVV.

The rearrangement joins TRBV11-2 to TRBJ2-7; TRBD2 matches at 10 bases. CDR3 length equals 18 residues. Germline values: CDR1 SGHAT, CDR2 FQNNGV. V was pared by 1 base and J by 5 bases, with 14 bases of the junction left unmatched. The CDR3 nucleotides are TGTGCCAGCAGCTTAGGGGCAGGCTACCTAGCGGGAGAGAACGAGCAGTACTTC. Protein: CASSLGAGYLAGENEQYF.

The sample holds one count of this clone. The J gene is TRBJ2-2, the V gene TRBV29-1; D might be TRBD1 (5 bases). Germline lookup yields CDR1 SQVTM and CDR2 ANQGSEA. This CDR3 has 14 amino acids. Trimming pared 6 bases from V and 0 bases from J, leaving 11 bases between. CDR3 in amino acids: CSVHGAANTGELFF. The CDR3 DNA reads TGCAGCGTCCATGGGGCAGCGAACACCGGGGAGCTGTTTTTT.

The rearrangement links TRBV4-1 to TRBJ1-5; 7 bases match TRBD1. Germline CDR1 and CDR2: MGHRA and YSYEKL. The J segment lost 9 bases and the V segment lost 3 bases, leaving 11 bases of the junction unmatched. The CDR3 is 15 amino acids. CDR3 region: CASSHKRGLERPQHF. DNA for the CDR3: TGCGCCAGCAGCCACAAAAGGGGGCTTGAACGGCCCCAGCATTTT.

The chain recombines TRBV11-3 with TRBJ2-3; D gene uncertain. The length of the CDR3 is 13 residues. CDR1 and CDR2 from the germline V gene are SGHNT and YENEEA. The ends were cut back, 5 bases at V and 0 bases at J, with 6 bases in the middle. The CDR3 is CASSPTSTDTQYF. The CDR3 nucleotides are TGTGCCAGCAGCCCCACGAGCACAGATACGCAGTATTTT.